Below are 12 T cell receptor beta chains sequenced from a single sample in a study of OX40 agonist ivuxolimab in advanced cancers. Libraries were prepared by immunoSEQ multiplex PCR; TCRdb keeps only in-frame clonotypes and omits some of them. The sample has around 60,000 clones; around 84% are singletons. The sample consisted of CD4+ or CD8+ T cells sorted from blood, taken in a trial of the OX40 agonist ivuxolimab. These receptors all come from an adult with an advanced solid tumor such as melanoma, head and neck, liver or kidney cancer.

V gene TRBV29-1 combines with J gene TRBJ2-5, with D maybe TRBD1 (5 bases). The ends were cut back, 3 bases at V and 7 bases at J, with 9 bases in the middle. The germline V gene encodes CDR1 SQVTM and CDR2 ANQGSEA. The CDR3 has 11 residues. The CDR3 is CSVDQGWTQYF. The CDR3 nucleotides read TGCAGCGTTGATCAGGGCTGGACCCAGTACTTC.

This chain links TRBV5-4 with TRBJ1-1; TRBD1 is a possible D gene (5 bases). This CDR3 comprises 15 residues. From germline, CDR1 is SGHNT and CDR2 YYREEE (reference sequence). Deletions cut 1 base from V and 6 bases from J, with 16 bases between. CDR3 in amino acids: CASSLKGTGGAEAFF. In nucleotides, the CDR3 is TGTGCCAGCAGCTTGAAGGGGACCGGAGGAGCTGAAGCTTTCTTT.

This chain joins TRBV6-6 and TRBJ2-7; 8 bases are shared with TRBD2. CDR3 size: 14 residues. V was clipped by 5 bases and J by 6 bases; unmatched bases: 9. CDR1 is MNHNY, CDR2 SVGAGI, per germline (reference sequence). The chain's CDR3 is CASSAGGSGGEQYF. The DNA of the CDR3 is TGTGCCAGCAGTGCGGGGGGCTCTGGAGGCGAGCAGTACTTC.

The sample holds one count of this clone. J is TRBJ2-7 and V is TRBV30, with a tentative D call TRBD2 (5 bases). V was pared by 2 bases and J by 3 bases, with 8 bases between. Germline V gene sequence: CDR1 GTSNPN, CDR2 SVGIG (reference sequence). CDR3 length: 12 residues. The CDR3 DNA sequence: TGTGCCTGGAGTCCCCGGGGCTACGAGCAGTACTTC. It codes for CAWSPRGYEQYF. Full variable domain (rest looked up from reference TRBV30 and TRBJ2-7): SQTIHQWPATLVQPVGSPLSLECTVEGTSNPNLYWYRQAAGRGLQLLFYSVGIGQISSEVPQNLSASRPQDRQFILSSKKLLLSDSGFYLCAWSPRGYEQYFGPGTRLTVT.

As for this clone: Its ends do not fully match the called genes, so a read error is possible. The rearrangement uses TRBV10-1 and TRBJ2-7, with D tentatively TRBD1 (6 bases). Germline V CDR1 and CDR2: WNHNN, SYGVQD (reference sequence). The CDR3 extends over 15 amino acids. The CDR3 DNA sequence: TGCGCCAGCAGCGAGTCAGGGGCCCCGAGGGGAGAGCAGTACTTC. Amino acids: CASSESGAPRGEQYF.

The gene calls are TRBV7-2 and TRBJ1-5; D gene unclear. Germline loops: CDR1 SGHTA, CDR2 FQGNSA. The CDR3 has 15 amino acids. V was cut by 5 bases and J by 0 bases, with 11 bases left in between. The chain's CDR3 is CASSLDLYSNQPQHF. In DNA form, the CDR3 reads TGTGCCAGCAGCCTGGACCTTTATAGCAATCAGCCCCAGCATTTT.

This clone has only a few counts. The chain has TRBV9 and TRBJ2-1, with 7 bases fitting TRBD1. J gave up 6 bases and V 2 bases, and 5 bases lay outside the gene matches. CDR3 size: 14 residues. Germline CDR1 is SGDLS and CDR2 is YYNGEE. CDR3 loop: CASSVDRYSNEQFF. The CDR3 coding sequence is TGTGCCAGCAGCGTGGACAGGTATAGCAATGAGCAGTTCTTC. The variable domain in full, completed from reference TRBV9 and TRBJ2-1, reads DSGVTQTPKHLITATGQRVTLRCSPRSGDLSVYWYQQSLDQGLQFLIQYYNGEERAKGNILERFSAQQFPDLHSELNLSSLELGDSALYFCASSVDRYSNEQFFGPGTRLTVL.

This chain connects TRBV9 to TRBJ2-5, with 8 bases aligning to TRBD2. The CDR3 loop spans 15 amino acids. Germline CDR1 reads SGDLS; CDR2 reads YYNGEE. V trimming: 0 bases; J trimming: 4 bases; junction bases outside the gene matches: 5. The CDR3: CASSVAGGPRETQYF. The DNA of the CDR3 is TGTGCCAGCAGCGTAGCGGGGGGGCCACGAGAGACCCAGTACTTC.

The chain has TRBV7-8 and TRBJ2-1, with no clear D. This CDR3 has 13 amino acids. V was shortened by 1 base and J by 3 bases, with 4 bases between the two germline ends. The germline V gene has CDR1 SGHVS and CDR2 FQNEAQ. The DNA of the CDR3 is TGTGCCAGCAGCTTAGAACACTACAATGAGCAGTTCTTC. It codes for CASSLEHYNEQFF.

This chain links TRBV7-6 with TRBJ1-3; D remains ambiguous. V lost 1 base to trimming and J lost 0 bases, with 7 bases between them. CDR3 length: 15 amino acids. CDR1 is SGHVS and CDR2 is FNYEAQ in the germline V gene. In DNA, the CDR3 is TGTGCCAGCAGCTTAGGGCTGCGCTCTGGAAACACCATATATTTT. This sequence encodes CASSLGLRSGNTIYF.

CDR3 amino acids: CSVVDGGETQYF. Written as DNA, the CDR3 is TGCAGCGTTGTCGACGGGGGAGAGACCCAGTACTTC. The chain combines TRBV29-1 with TRBJ2-5; the D gene is possibly TRBD2 (6 bases). CDR3 length: 12 residues. V gave up 4 bases and J gave up 4 bases, with 10 bases separating them. Germline lookup yields CDR1 SQVTM and CDR2 ANQGSEA.

The chain joins TRBV7-9 to TRBJ2-2, with TRBD2 matching 7 bases. The CDR3 has 14 residues. Germline trimming cut 5 bases from V and 4 bases from J; bases unmatched to any gene: 4. The germline V gene has CDR1 SEHNR and CDR2 FQNEAQ (reference sequence). Here the CDR3 reads CASSPSGTTGELFF. The CDR3 region has the DNA TGTGCCAGCAGCCCTAGCGGTACCACCGGGGAGCTGTTTTTT.